Below, 31 T cell receptor beta chains from the same sample are listed, as sequenced in a study of blood T cell repertoires in COVID-19. Repertoires were generated with immunoSEQ multiplex PCR, while TCRdb's copy carries only in-frame clones and drops some. There are more than 110,000 clones in the sample; over 65% occur only once, and under 6% lies in the top ten. The sequencing input was peripheral blood. All receptors derive from a woman older than 75 with active or convalescent COVID-19.

In its sample, this clone was seen once. The J gene is TRBJ1-2, the V gene TRBV7-9; D may be TRBD1 (6 bases). Trimming took 6 bases from V and 7 from J, leaving 12 bases between them. The CDR3 has 12 residues. The germline V gene encodes CDR1 SEHNR and CDR2 FQNEAQ (reference sequence). The CDR3 nucleotides are TGTGCCAGCAGTGAACCAGGGGTTGGCTACACCTTC. It yields the protein CASSEPGVGYTF.

The gene calls are TRBV16 and TRBJ1-1, with D perhaps TRBD1 (6 bases). Germline assignment: CDR1 KGHSY and CDR2 FQNENV. The CDR3 is 12 residues long. With 2 bases removed from V and 10 bases from J, the gap between germline ends came to 11 bases. The CDR3 bases are TGTGCCAGCAGCCAAAACGGACAGACAGCTTTCTTT. Protein sequence: CASSQNGQTAFF.

The chain couples TRBV28 to TRBJ1-3; weak D call: TRBD1 (6 bases). V lost 2 bases and J lost 3, with 11 bases in between. The CDR3 runs 15 residues. The germline CDR1 and CDR2 sequences are MDHEN and SYDVKM. The CDR3 coding sequence is TGTGCCAGCAGTTTAACAGGGTGGGATGGAAACACCATATATTTT. Its translation is CASSLTGWDGNTIYF.

This sequence joins TRBV7-2 and TRBJ2-1; 9 bases are a match to TRBD2. Germline V gene sequence: CDR1 SGHTA, CDR2 FQGNSA. This CDR3 spans 18 amino acids. The ends lost 2 bases at V and 0 bases at J; junction bases unmatched: 8. This CDR3 is CASSLSPAGGTSYNEQFF. Written as DNA, the CDR3 is TGTGCCAGCAGCTTATCCCCAGCGGGGGGTACCTCCTACAATGAGCAGTTCTTC.

The V call is TRBV6-5, the J call TRBJ2-5, with D unclear. The V and J ends lost 6 bases and 7 bases respectively, with 15 bases between them. Per germline, CDR1 MNHEY and CDR2 SVGAGI. The CDR3 loop spans 13 amino acids. The CDR3 here is CASRRGTEGTQYF. The CDR3 region has the DNA TGTGCCAGCAGGCGAGGAACGGAAGGGACCCAGTACTTC.

This clone has more than one count but fewer than ten. This rearrangement joins TRBV29-1 to TRBJ1-5; TRBD1 matches at 9 bases. The CDR3 loop spans 14 amino acids. Germline values: CDR1 SQVTM, CDR2 ANQGSEA. V lost 4 bases, J lost 11 bases, and 12 bases stayed unmatched. CDR3 sequence (DNA): TGCAGCGTTGGAAGGGGACAGGGAGGCTCGGCCCAGCATTTT. Translated: CSVGRGQGGSAQHF.

DNA of the CDR3: TGTGCCAGCACCCCGGGGACAGGGCTCTACGAGCAGTACTTC. This translates into CASTPGTGLYEQYF. This chain joins TRBV27 and TRBJ2-7; 9 nucleotides match TRBD1. CDR3 length: 14 residues. The V and J ends lost 7 bases and 3 bases, in that order; junction bases with no gene match: 7. Germline lookup yields CDR1 MNHEY and CDR2 SMNVEV (reference sequence).

The V gene is TRBV6-1, the J gene TRBJ1-2, with 8 positions matching TRBD1. With 2 bases clipped from V and 8 bases from J, the junction kept 4 bases outside the gene matches. Germline V gene lookup returns CDR1 MNHNS and CDR2 SASEGT. The CDR3 has 13 residues. CDR3: CASSEQGARGYTF. Here the CDR3 DNA reads TGTGCCAGCAGTGAACAGGGGGCGCGGGGCTACACCTTC.

This clone occurred once. This sequence joins TRBV25-1 and TRBJ1-2; the match to TRBD1 covers 7 bases. The germline gives CDR1 MGHDK, CDR2 SYGVNS. The CDR3 is made up of 14 amino acids. V gave up 6 bases and J gave up 2 bases; unmatched junction bases: 6. CDR3 residues: CASRATGVNYGYTF. The CDR3, as DNA: TGTGCCAGCAGGGCTACAGGGGTGAACTATGGCTACACCTTC.

The rearrangement uses TRBV19 and TRBJ2-2; 10 nucleotides align to TRBD1. The CDR3 loop spans 15 amino acids. Germline CDR1 LNHDA, CDR2 SQIVND (reference sequence). V dropped 7 bases and J dropped 5; count of bases not matched to a gene: 7. The CDR3 reads CASNPRTGGTGELFF. The CDR3 bases are TGTGCCAGTAACCCTCGGACAGGGGGAACCGGGGAGCTGTTTTTT.

The chain is built from TRBV19 and TRBJ1-1; the D gene is possibly TRBD1 (6 bases). Trimming took 3 bases from V and 4 from J, leaving 9 bases between them. This CDR3 contains 13 residues. Germline CDR1 is LNHDA and CDR2 is SQIVND (reference sequence). The CDR3 reads CASSIGRGTEAFF. For the CDR3, the DNA is TGTGCCAGTAGTATTGGCAGGGGCACTGAAGCTTTCTTT.

This clone has a single count. This chain links TRBV7-2 with TRBJ1-4; D is unresolved. Trimming removed 2 bases from V and 5 bases from J, with 9 bases in between. The length of the CDR3 is 14 residues. CDR1 SGHTA and CDR2 FQGNSA come from the germline V gene. The CDR3: CASSLLEENEKLFF. The CDR3 region has the DNA TGTGCCAGCAGCTTATTGGAGGAGAATGAAAAACTGTTTTTT.

The chain links TRBV7-6 to TRBJ2-4; no definite D call. The CDR3 has 18 amino acids. The germline V gene encodes CDR1 SGHVS and CDR2 FNYEAQ. The V and J ends lost 1 base and 0 bases respectively, with 16 bases between them. The CDR3 loop is CASSLGSPGPGAKNIQYF. DNA for the CDR3: TGTGCCAGCAGCTTAGGGTCACCAGGCCCAGGAGCCAAAAACATTCAGTACTTC.

This chain joins TRBV18 and TRBJ2-2; 9 bases map to TRBD1. In germline, CDR1 is KGHSH, CDR2 LQKENI. With 1 base clipped from V and 7 bases from J, the junction kept 10 bases outside the gene matches. The CDR3 runs to 17 residues. CDR3 loop: CASSPRRDRANLGELFF. Written as DNA, the CDR3 is TGTGCCAGCTCACCACGCCGGGACAGGGCCAACCTCGGGGAGCTGTTTTTT.

The CDR3 region has the DNA TGTGCCAGCAGCTTAACCGACACCAGCTCTGGAAACACCATATATTTT. Its protein product is CASSLTDTSSGNTIYF. This chain links TRBV11-2 with TRBJ1-3; D is ambiguous. The CDR3 consists of 16 residues. V lost 2 bases and J 0 bases, leaving 11 bases between the germline ends. Germline-derived CDR1 and CDR2 are SGHAT and FQNNGV.

This rearrangement joins TRBV7-9 to TRBJ1-2; no definite D call. V was shortened by 3 bases and J by 2 bases, with 7 bases between the two germline ends. The CDR3 totals 13 residues. The V gene's germline CDR1 is SEHNR and CDR2 FQNEAQ (reference sequence). The DNA for the CDR3 is TGTGCCAGCAGCTTTACAGAAAACTATGGCTACACCTTC. It codes for CASSFTENYGYTF.

The table lists this clone with a few counts. V usage is TRBV18 and J usage is TRBJ1-1; no firm D call. Germline V CDR1 and CDR2: KGHSH, LQKENI. The CDR3 covers 17 residues. V lost 3 bases to trimming and J lost 1 base, with 18 bases between them. CDR3 region: CASSPLGTQVSNTEAFF. The CDR3 nucleotides read TGTGCCAGCTCACCCCTTGGAACCCAGGTTTCGAACACTGAAGCTTTCTTT.

V and J are TRBV19 and TRBJ2-6, with D maybe TRBD1 (6 bases). The length of the CDR3 is 16 residues. Trimming shortened V by 1 base and J by 2 bases, and 9 bases separated the two germline ends. Germline V gives CDR1 LNHDA, CDR2 SQIVND (reference sequence). The CDR3 coding sequence is TGTGCCAGTAGTATAGTGGCAGGGGCTGGGGCCAACGTCCTGACTTTC. It codes for CASSIVAGAGANVLTF.

The chain is built from TRBV25-1 and TRBJ2-7; tentatively, D is TRBD1 (5 bases). This CDR3 contains 14 residues. Germline values: CDR1 MGHDK, CDR2 SYGVNS. Trimming left V 6 bases short and J 4 bases short, with 16 bases between. In nucleotides, the CDR3 is TGTGCCAGCAGCCAGGGCAATTCGGCTTACGAGCAGTACTTC. This translates into CASSQGNSAYEQYF.

This chain links TRBV5-3 with TRBJ2-3; tentative D call: TRBD2 (8 bases). TRBV5-3 has ORF status, its function being uncertain. The CDR3 is 15 amino acids. Trimming cost V 7 bases and J 6 bases, with 21 bases left between them. The CDR3 reads CARPGGTEPPDTQYF. Written as DNA, the CDR3 is TGTGCCAGACCGGGAGGGACAGAACCCCCGGATACGCAGTATTTT.

The rearrangement links TRBV18 to TRBJ2-7; possibly TRBD2 for D (6 bases). CDR3 length equals 13 residues. Germline CDR1 is KGHSH and CDR2 is LQKENI. Trimming stripped 1 base from V and 2 bases from J, with 6 bases between. In DNA form, the CDR3 reads TGTGCCAGCTCACCACGCGGGACCTACGAGCAGTACTTC. Translation: CASSPRGTYEQYF.

In nucleotides, the CDR3 is TGTGCCTGCCGACACAGTTTCAATCAGCCCCAGCATTTT. Translating it yields CACRHSFNQPQHF. The chain links TRBV30 to TRBJ1-5, with unresolved D. Germline V CDR1 and CDR2: GTSNPN, SVGIG (reference sequence). The CDR3 length is 13 residues. Trimming took off 6 bases at V and 3 bases at J, with 12 bases between the two ends. The full variable domain, in which reference TRBV30 and TRBJ1-5 provide the parts outside the CDR3, is SQTIHQWPATLVQPVGSPLSLECTVEGTSNPNLYWYRQAAGRGLQLLFYSVGIGQISSEVPQNLSASRPQDRQFILSSKKLLLSDSGFYLCACRHSFNQPQHFGDGTRLSIL.

The rearrangement joins TRBV15 to TRBJ1-2; 9 nucleotides align to TRBD1. CDR1 and CDR2 from the germline V gene are LNHNV and YYDKDF (reference sequence). This CDR3 contains 14 residues. J lost 4 bases, V lost 9 bases, and 9 bases had no gene match. CDR3 DNA: TGTGCCACGAATAGCGGACAGGGGAGCTATGGCTACACCTTC. Its protein product is CATNSGQGSYGYTF.

The chain uses TRBV2 and TRBJ1-3, with D hard to call. This CDR3 has 13 residues. V was trimmed by 6 bases and J by 0 bases, leaving 6 bases between them. Germline V gene data show CDR1 as SNHLY and CDR2 as FYNNEI. The DNA for the CDR3 is TGTGCCAGCAGCAGGCTCTCTGGAAACACCATATATTTT. This codes for CASSRLSGNTIYF.

V usage is TRBV4-1 and J usage is TRBJ2-3, with no clear D. From germline, CDR1 is MGHRA and CDR2 YSYEKL. This CDR3 is 12 amino acids long. The V and J ends lost 5 bases and 1 base respectively, with 4 bases between them. The CDR3 bases are TGCGCCAGCAGCTATCGCACAGATACGCAGTATTTT. Translating it yields CASSYRTDTQYF.

The chain is built from TRBV30 and TRBJ1-5; tentatively, D is TRBD1 (5 bases). The CDR3 runs to 18 residues. CDR1 is GTSNPN, CDR2 SVGIG, per germline (reference sequence). Trimming left V 2 bases short and J 0 bases short, with 20 bases between. This chain's CDR3 is CAWSTPRQTAYSNQPQHF. The CDR3 DNA sequence: TGTGCCTGGAGTACCCCGAGACAGACAGCTTATAGCAATCAGCCCCAGCATTTT.

V is TRBV5-5 and J is TRBJ2-1, with 11 bases identical to TRBD1. This CDR3 has 15 residues. CDR1 and CDR2 (germline): SGHKS, YYEKEE (reference sequence). The J segment lost 7 bases and the V segment lost 0 bases, leaving 3 bases of the junction unmatched. This chain's CDR3 is CASSLGTGGFNEQFF. In DNA form, the CDR3 reads TGTGCCAGCAGCTTGGGGACAGGGGGCTTTAATGAGCAGTTCTTC.

This rearrangement joins TRBV18 to TRBJ2-7; 7 bases are shared with TRBD2. Germline-derived CDR1 and CDR2 are KGHSH and LQKENI. This CDR3 region has 14 residues. The V and J ends lost 2 bases and 5 bases, in that order; junction bases with no gene match: 6. In DNA, the CDR3 is TGTGCCAGCTCACCAACCCCGCTAGCGGACGAGCAGTACTTC. Translated: CASSPTPLADEQYF.

This chain links TRBV4-1 with TRBJ2-1; 16 bases are shared with TRBD2. Germline values: CDR1 MGHRA, CDR2 YSYEKL. V gave up 4 bases and J gave up 3 bases; unmatched junction bases: 9. CDR3 length equals 19 residues. In nucleotides, the CDR3 is TGCGCCAGCAGCCGTACGGGACTAGCGGGGGGGGCCGGCTACAATGAGCAGTTCTTC. Translating it yields CASSRTGLAGGAGYNEQFF.

This clone was detected only a few times. The chain recombines TRBV12-3 or TRBV12-4 with TRBJ1-5; 7 nucleotides match TRBD1. V was pared by 5 bases and J by 4 bases, with 2 bases of the junction left unmatched. This CDR3 has 13 residues. The CDR3 sequence: CASSLDRNQPQHF. The CDR3 bases are TGTGCCAGCAGTCTGGACAGGAATCAGCCCCAGCATTTT.

Written as DNA, the CDR3 is TGTGCCAGCAGCTTGCTCGCGACAGGGGGACTCACCGGGGAGCTGTTTTTT. It specifies CASSLLATGGLTGELFF. V and J are TRBV5-6 and TRBJ2-2, with TRBD1 matching 9 bases. This CDR3 comprises 17 residues. Unmatched junction bases numbered 8, after V lost 1 base and J lost 4 bases. In germline, CDR1 is SGHDT, CDR2 YYEEEE.